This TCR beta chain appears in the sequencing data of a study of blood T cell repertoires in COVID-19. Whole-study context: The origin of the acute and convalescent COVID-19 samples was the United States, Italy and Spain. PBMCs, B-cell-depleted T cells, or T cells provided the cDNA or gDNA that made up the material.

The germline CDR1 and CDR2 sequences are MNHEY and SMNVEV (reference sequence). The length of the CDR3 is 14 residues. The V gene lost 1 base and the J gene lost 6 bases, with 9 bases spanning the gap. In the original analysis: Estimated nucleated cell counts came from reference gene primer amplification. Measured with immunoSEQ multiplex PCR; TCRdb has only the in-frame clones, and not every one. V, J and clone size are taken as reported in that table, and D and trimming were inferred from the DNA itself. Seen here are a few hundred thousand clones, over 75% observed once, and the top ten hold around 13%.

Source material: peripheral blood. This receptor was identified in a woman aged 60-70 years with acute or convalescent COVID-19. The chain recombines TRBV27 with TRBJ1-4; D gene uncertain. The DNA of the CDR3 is TGTGCCAGCAGTTTATGGGGAGGAGATGAAAAACTGTTTTTT. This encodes CASSLWGGDEKLFF.